This note documents a single TCR beta chain sequence. Additional DNA sequences in this sample encode the identical CDR3. This sample was included in a study of blood T cell repertoires in COVID-19. CDR3 length equals 13 residues. Germline-derived CDR1 and CDR2 are SGHRS and YFSETQ. Germline trimming cut 4 bases from V and 4 bases from J; bases unmatched to any gene: 5. Original data processing: Amplification of reference gene primers provided the estimated nucleated cell counts. Sequencing was performed with immunoSEQ multiplex PCR; in TCRdb, only in-frame clones are kept and a portion is missing. Clone size and the V and J calls come from that table; the DNA yielded D and trimming. The repertoire holds fewer than 250,000 clones, with around 85% as singletons.

The source of this sequence is an older woman with active or convalescent COVID-19. The chain links TRBV5-1 to TRBJ2-7; 7 nucleotides match TRBD1. Material: peripheral blood. The CDR3 protein is CASSPGQNYEQYF. Here the CDR3 DNA reads TGCGCCAGCAGCCCGGGACAGAATTACGAGCAGTACTTC.